The text below deals with one T cell receptor beta chain. Its antigen is unidentified. Germline V CDR1 and CDR2: SNHLY, FYNNEI. CDR3 size: 14 residues. V dropped 8 bases and J dropped 4; count of bases not matched to a gene: 4. In the original analysis: ImmunoSEQ junction-only sequences lacked quality scores, so their filtering differed. Profiling relied on immunoSEQ multiplex PCR, and the TCRdb table lists in-frame clones only, not all of them. That table is the source of V, J and clone size, and D and trimming were worked out from the DNA. This repertoire shows a few million clones, more than 85% found once; its top ten account for 0.39%. Adult Caucasians living in Nashville, Tennessee made up all of the donors. These data come from a study of shared clonotypes between healthy human individuals. Study-level points and caveats: Among a few donors, roughly 5% of naive CD4 clonotypes were found in common. On the whole, naive subsets had larger estimated richness than memory subsets had.

This receptor was obtained from a man between 18 and 29 years old in good health. Some clones in this sample may be carry-over from other donors' samples. Source material: naive CD4+ T cells from PBMCs. Subset in this sample: CD45RA+ positively selected. J is TRBJ2-3 and V is TRBV2; TRBD2 matches 12 bases. Written as DNA, the CDR3 is TGTGCCAGCCAGACTAGCGGGAGTTCAGATACGCAGTATTTT. Its protein is CASQTSGSSDTQYF.